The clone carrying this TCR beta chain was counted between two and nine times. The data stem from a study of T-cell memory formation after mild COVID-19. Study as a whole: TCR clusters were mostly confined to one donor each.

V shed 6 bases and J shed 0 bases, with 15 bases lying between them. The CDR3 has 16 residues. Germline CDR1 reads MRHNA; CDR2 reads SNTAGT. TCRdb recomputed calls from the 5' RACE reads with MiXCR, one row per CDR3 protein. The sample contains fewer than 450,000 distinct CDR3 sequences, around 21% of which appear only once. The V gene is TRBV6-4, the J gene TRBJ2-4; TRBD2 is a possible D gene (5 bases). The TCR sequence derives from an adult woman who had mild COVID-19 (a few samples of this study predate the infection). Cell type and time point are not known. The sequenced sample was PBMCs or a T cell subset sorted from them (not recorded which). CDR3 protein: CASSLIVGLAKNIQYF. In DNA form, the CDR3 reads TGTGCCAGCAGCCTGATAGTCGGACTAGCCAAAAACATTCAGTACTTC.